The rows below give T cell receptor beta chains drawn from one sample of a study of blood T cell repertoires in COVID-19. Clones were sequenced by immunoSEQ multiplex PCR, and TCRdb holds only the in-frame ones, with some missing. This sample has 75,000 to 90,000 clones, with over 70% found just once. Sequencing input: peripheral blood. These receptors originate from a woman in her thirties or forties with active or convalescent COVID-19. The CDR3 runs from the conserved cysteine through the conserved F or W. The order of the fields is CDR3 protein, CDR3 DNA, CDR3 length, V gene, D gene, J gene, clone size. D genes are given only for firm matches. Clone size is shown for a subset of rows, as once, few, many or a class of expanded clone.

CAISGTGDSNQPQHF	TGTGCCATCAGTGGGACAGGAGATAGCAATCAGCCCCAGCATTTT	15	TRBV10-3	TRBD1	TRBJ1-5	.
CASSIAIGLAGVDNEQFF	TGTGCCAGTAGTATAGCTATAGGACTAGCGGGAGTCGACAATGAGCAGTTCTTC	18	TRBV19	TRBD2	TRBJ2-1	.
CAISEPSRGGYEQYF	TGTGCCATCAGTGAGCCCTCCCGCGGTGGGTACGAGCAGTACTTC	15	TRBV10-3	.	TRBJ2-7	.
CASSSPGTGATGELFF	TGTGCCAGCAGCTCTCCCGGGACAGGGGCAACCGGGGAGCTGTTTTTT	16	TRBV11-3	TRBD1	TRBJ2-2	few
CASSEDRLQETQYF	TGTGCCAGCAGTGAAGACAGGCTCCAAGAGACCCAGTACTTC	14	TRBV2	.	TRBJ2-5	few
CASSPRGLAGSVRYEQYF	TGCGCCAGCAGCCCCCGTGGGCTAGCGGGCTCGGTTCGCTACGAGCAGTACTTC	18	TRBV5-1	TRBD2	TRBJ2-7	.
CATSRASGGPSSYNEQFF	TGTGCCACCAGCAGAGCTAGCGGGGGGCCGAGCTCCTACAATGAGCAGTTCTTC	18	TRBV15	TRBD2	TRBJ2-1	.
CASRITRGASYNEQFF	TGTGCCAGCAGGATAACGCGGGGGGCCTCCTACAATGAGCAGTTCTTC	16	TRBV7-2	TRBD2	TRBJ2-1	.
CASSQDWRQGWRNQPQHF	TGTGCCAGCAGCCAAGATTGGAGACAGGGATGGCGAAATCAGCCCCAGCATTTT	18	TRBV4-2	TRBD1	TRBJ1-5	.
CAISERGLNTEAFF	TGTGCCATCAGTGAGAGGGGCCTGAACACTGAAGCTTTCTTT	14	TRBV10-3	.	TRBJ1-1	few
CAISEGGIYNSPLHF	TGTGCCATCAGTGAAGGGGGAATTTATAATTCACCCCTCCACTTT	15	TRBV10-3	.	TRBJ1-6	.
CASSLVPGQIEQFF	TGCGCCAGCAGCTTGGTTCCGGGACAGATTGAGCAGTTCTTC	14	TRBV5-1	TRBD1	TRBJ2-1	.
CASSYSGGTEAFF	TGTGCCAGCAGTTACTCTGGGGGGACTGAAGCTTTCTTT	13	TRBV6-5	.	TRBJ1-1	.
CASSGTSGRNNEQFF	TGTGCCAGCAGCGGGACTAGCGGGAGGAACAATGAGCAGTTCTTC	15	TRBV3-1/TRBV3-2	TRBD2	TRBJ2-1	.
CASSQAGLAGVGGSYEQYF	TGTGCCAGCAGTCAAGCTGGACTAGCGGGGGTGGGAGGATCCTACGAGCAGTACTTC	19	TRBV27	TRBD2	TRBJ2-7	.
CASGSMRENTGELFF	TGTGCCAGTGGATCAATGAGGGAGAACACCGGGGAGCTGTTTTTT	15	TRBV18	.	TRBJ2-2	.
CASSQGRQMTQYF	TGCGCCAGCAGCCAAGGTCGACAGATGACCCAGTACTTC	13	TRBV4-1	.	TRBJ2-5	.
CASSLDAGGYGSTGELFF	TGTGCCAGCAGCTTAGATGCAGGGGGGTATGGGAGTACCGGGGAGCTGTTTTTT	18	TRBV7-2	.	TRBJ2-2	few
CASSHSSDGDTQYF	TGCGCCAGCAGCCACTCCTCAGATGGAGATACGCAGTATTTT	14	TRBV4-3	.	TRBJ2-3	.
CASRRQGSLNQPQHF	TGTGCCAGCAGACGACAGGGTTCCCTCAATCAGCCCCAGCATTTT	15	TRBV28	TRBD1	TRBJ1-5	.
CASSRRTGKVTDTQYF	TGTGCCAGCAGTCGACGGACAGGGAAGGTCACAGATACGCAGTATTTT	16	TRBV7-2	TRBD1	TRBJ2-3	.
CASSLYPFNEQFF	TGTGCCAGCAGTTTATATCCCTTCAATGAGCAGTTCTTC	13	TRBV27	.	TRBJ2-1	.
CASSLAASTGHKVFF	TGTGCCAGCAGTTTAGCAGCATCAACGGGACACAAAGTGTTTTTT	15	TRBV11-2	.	TRBJ1-4	.
CASSQTGGRNEQFF	TGTGCCAGCAGCCAGACCGGAGGGAGGAATGAGCAGTTCTTC	14	TRBV3-1/TRBV3-2	.	TRBJ2-1	.
CASSFDSNTEAFF	TGCGCCAGCAGCTTCGACTCGAACACTGAAGCTTTCTTT	13	TRBV5-1	.	TRBJ1-1	.
CASSVGGYEQYF	TGTGCCAGCAGCGTAGGAGGGTACGAGCAGTACTTC	12	TRBV9	.	TRBJ2-7	.
CASSPGLAGGVYEQYF	TGTGCTAGCAGCCCAGGACTAGCGGGGGGAGTCTACGAGCAGTACTTC	16	TRBV7-7	TRBD2	TRBJ2-7	.
CASSPSGRGDTQYF	TGTGCCAGCAGCCCAAGCGGGAGAGGAGATACGCAGTATTTT	14	TRBV7-2	TRBD2	TRBJ2-3	once
CASIPSGIYNEQFF	TGTGCCAGCATACCCAGCGGGATCTACAATGAGCAGTTCTTC	14	TRBV28	TRBD2	TRBJ2-1	once
CASSLEGAGTGGPGGYTF	TGTGCCAGCAGCTTAGAGGGGGCTGGGACAGGGGGTCCCGGAGGCTACACCTTC	18	TRBV7-2	TRBD1	TRBJ1-2	.
CASRQRGSYEQYF	TGTGCCAGCCGCCAGCGGGGCTCCTACGAGCAGTACTTC	13	TRBV7-8	TRBD2	TRBJ2-7	.
CASSPEGHANYGYTF	TGTGCCAGCAGCCCCGAGGGACATGCTAACTATGGCTACACCTTC	15	TRBV7-2	.	TRBJ1-2	.
CSVEQDRGGKLFF	TGCAGCGTTGAACAGGACAGGGGAGGAAAACTGTTTTTT	13	TRBV29-1	TRBD1	TRBJ1-4	.
CASSTQGQSYGYTF	TGTGCCAGTAGTACCCAGGGACAGTCCTATGGCTACACCTTC	14	TRBV19	TRBD1	TRBJ1-2	.
CASSQPGDWRLAKNIQYF	TGTGCCAGCAGCCAGCCTGGGGACTGGCGTCTAGCCAAAAACATTCAGTACTTC	18	TRBV21-1	.	TRBJ2-4	.
CASSPDRDRSGELFF	TGTGCCAGCAGCCCGGACAGGGATAGGTCCGGGGAGCTGTTTTTT	15	TRBV6-5	TRBD1	TRBJ2-2	.
CASSVGGPPSTDTQYF	TGTGCCAGCAGCGTCGGCGGTCCTCCTAGCACAGATACGCAGTATTTT	16	TRBV7-9	.	TRBJ2-3	.
CATSLAGDGGETQYF	TGTGCCACGTCACTAGCGGGAGATGGAGGAGAGACCCAGTACTTC	15	TRBV24-1	TRBD2	TRBJ2-5	.
CASSIRTGNLQETQYF	TGTGCCAGTAGTATCCGAACAGGGAATCTCCAAGAGACCCAGTACTTC	16	TRBV19	.	TRBJ2-5	.
CASSDGTGGNEQFF	TGTGCCAGCAGTGACGGGACAGGGGGAAATGAGCAGTTCTTC	14	TRBV6-4	TRBD1	TRBJ2-1	.
CASSLSRDRRVSEAFF	TGCGCCAGCAGCTTGTCCCGGGACAGACGAGTCTCTGAAGCTTTCTTT	16	TRBV5-1	TRBD1	TRBJ1-1	.
CASSQGTGGQETQYF	TGTGCCAGTAGTCAAGGGACAGGGGGTCAAGAGACCCAGTACTTC	15	TRBV19	TRBD1	TRBJ2-5	.
CASSQEGRGAQRNEQFF	TGTGCCAGCAGCCAAGAGGGCCGGGGGGCCCAAAGGAATGAGCAGTTCTTC	17	TRBV3-1/TRBV3-2	.	TRBJ2-1	.
CASSLAIAGDLGGYTF	TGTGCCAGCAGCTTAGCAATTGCAGGGGATCTAGGGGGCTACACCTTC	16	TRBV7-6	.	TRBJ1-2	.
CASSAGGLAVYNEQFF	TGTGCCAGCAGCGCAGGGGGACTAGCGGTCTACAATGAGCAGTTCTTC	16	TRBV13	TRBD2	TRBJ2-1	.